The next 25 T cell receptor beta chains were all read from a single sample in a study of blood T cell repertoires in COVID-19. Produced via immunoSEQ multiplex PCR; TCRdb's table is partial and in-frame only. Among roughly 330,000 clones listed, 70% to 90% were seen once. Input material: PBMCs or T cells enriched from blood (not recorded which). Source of these receptors: a woman younger than 45 who had recovered from COVID-19.

J is TRBJ1-2 and V is TRBV27, with D unclear. Trimming took 0 bases from V and 4 from J, leaving 9 bases between them. Germline V gene sequence: CDR1 MNHEY, CDR2 SMNVEV (reference sequence). There are 14 residues in the CDR3. In DNA form, the CDR3 reads TGTGCCAGCAGTTTATCGTCGTCGGTCTATGGCTACACCTTC. This encodes CASSLSSSVYGYTF.

The chain joins TRBV6-2 or TRBV6-3 to TRBJ1-4; 10 bases map to TRBD1. This CDR3 is built from 16 residues. Germline CDR1 MNHEY, CDR2 SVGEGT. Trimming took 6 bases from V and 7 from J; bases not matched to a gene: 11. CDR3 bases: TGTGCCAGCAGCCACAGACCGGGACAGGGGAGTGAAAAACTGTTTTTT. This sequence encodes CASSHRPGQGSEKLFF.

V usage is TRBV19 and J usage is TRBJ2-7; D not certain. The CDR3 consists of 13 residues. Trimming pared 0 bases from V and 2 bases from J, leaving 5 bases between. Germline V CDR1 and CDR2: LNHDA, SQIVND (reference sequence). The CDR3 loop is CASSIDTTYEQYF. Written as DNA, the CDR3 is TGTGCCAGTAGTATAGATACAACCTACGAGCAGTACTTC.

The V call is TRBV5-1, the J call TRBJ1-1, with 7 positions matching TRBD1. This CDR3 has 15 residues. CDR1 is SGHRS, CDR2 YFSETQ, per germline. Losses at the gene ends were 2 bases for V and 5 bases for J; bases not matched to a gene: 9. In nucleotides, the CDR3 is TGCGCCAGCAGCTTCGGGGCCGCAGGGGGGACTGAAGCTTTCTTT. Protein sequence: CASSFGAAGGTEAFF. Based on the CDR3 plus reference TRBV5-1 and TRBJ1-1, the full variable domain is KAGVTQTPRYLIKTRGQQVTLSCSPISGHRSVSWYQQTPGQGLQFLFEYFSETQRNKGNFPGRFSGRQFSNSRSEMNVSTLELGDSALYLCASSFGAAGGTEAFFGQGTRLTVV.

This rearrangement joins TRBV7-9 to TRBJ1-2; D uncertain. CDR3 length equals 14 residues. V lost 1 base and J 1 base, leaving 7 bases between the germline ends. Germline CDR1 reads SEHNR; CDR2 reads FQNEAQ (reference sequence). The CDR3 bases are TGTGCCAGCAGCTTAGTGGGCAGTAACTATGGCTACACCTTC. This gives the protein CASSLVGSNYGYTF.

Only a few counts were recorded for this clone. This chain connects TRBV5-1 to TRBJ2-3; D unresolved. CDR1 is SGHRS, CDR2 YFSETQ, per germline. The CDR3 sequence is 12 residues long. V gave up 7 bases and J gave up 4 bases, with 10 bases separating them. The DNA for the CDR3 is TGCGCCAGCTCCTCTTCGGCAGATACGCAGTATTTT. Translation: CASSSSADTQYF.

The chain couples TRBV4-2 to TRBJ2-2; D remains ambiguous. Between the trimmed V and J ends, which lost 2 bases and 1 base, there was a span of 11 bases. The CDR3 is 16 residues long. The germline V gene has CDR1 LGHNA and CDR2 YNFKEQ. CDR3 coding DNA: TGTGCCAGCAGCCAAACGTTCGGGTTGAACACCGGGGAGCTGTTTTTT. Protein: CASSQTFGLNTGELFF.

This rearrangement joins TRBV4-2 to TRBJ2-7; TRBD2 is a possible D gene (5 bases). CDR3 length equals 14 residues. Germline V gene sequence: CDR1 LGHNA, CDR2 YNFKEQ. Trimming stripped 4 bases from V and 4 bases from J, with 14 bases between. The CDR3 bases are TGTGCCAGCAGCCTGGAGGACTGGTCTTACGAGCAGTACTTC. Translating gives CASSLEDWSYEQYF.

This sequence joins TRBV7-8 and TRBJ1-3; D not certain. Between the trimmed V and J ends, which lost 1 base and 0 bases, there was a span of 10 bases. Per the germline V gene, CDR1 is SGHVS and CDR2 is FQNEAQ. CDR3 length equals 16 residues. In nucleotides, the CDR3 is TGTGCCAGCAGCTTAGGGCGGAAGAGCTCTGGAAACACCATATATTTT. Translation: CASSLGRKSSGNTIYF.

This chain joins TRBV6-5 and TRBJ2-5, with 9 nucleotides matching TRBD1. J was trimmed by 5 bases and V by 6 bases; bases with no gene match: 7. Germline V gene sequence: CDR1 MNHEY, CDR2 SVGAGI. This CDR3 is built from 14 residues. The CDR3: CASSQGQGRETQYF. The DNA of the CDR3 is TGTGCCAGCAGCCAGGGACAGGGCAGGGAGACCCAGTACTTC.

CDR3 DNA: TGTGCAAGTCGCGGGCTAGCGGGGGTCTACAATGAGCAGTTCTTC. Its translation is CASRGLAGVYNEQFF. The rearrangement links TRBV12-2 to TRBJ2-1; the table's TRBD2 call for D was not verified on the DNA. TRBV12-2 represents a pseudogene. CDR3 length: 15 residues.

V gene TRBV12-1 combines with J gene TRBJ2-3; the listed D gene, TRBD2, was not tested against the DNA. TRBV12-1 is annotated as a pseudogene. The CDR3 runs 16 residues. The CDR3 bases are TGTGCCAGCAGCCCGTCCGTAGCGGGGAACACAGATACGCAGTATTTT. Translated, it gives CASSPSVAGNTDTQYF.

This clone was detected once. This chain connects TRBV2 to TRBJ1-2, with D possibly matching TRBD1 (5 bases). Germline V lookup: CDR1 SNHLY, CDR2 FYNNEI. The ends were cut back, 3 bases at V and 3 bases at J, with 14 bases in the middle. This CDR3 contains 15 residues. CDR3: CASSEERQTHYGYTF. DNA for the CDR3: TGTGCCAGCAGTGAGGAACGACAGACACACTATGGCTACACCTTC.

This clone was recorded many times. V and J are TRBV5-1 and TRBJ2-7; D is uncertain. CDR3 length equals 14 residues. Trimming stripped 6 bases from V and 2 bases from J, with 15 bases between. CDR1 and CDR2 (germline): SGHRS, YFSETQ. DNA of the CDR3: TGCGCCAGCAAAGAAGGCGGCAGCGCCTACGAGCAGTACTTC. This sequence encodes CASKEGGSAYEQYF. Full variable domain (remainder filled in from reference TRBV5-1 and TRBJ2-7): KAGVTQTPRYLIKTRGQQVTLSCSPISGHRSVSWYQQTPGQGLQFLFEYFSETQRNKGNFPGRFSGRQFSNSRSEMNVSTLELGDSALYLCASKEGGSAYEQYFGPGTRLTVT.

The chain recombines TRBV6-2 or TRBV6-3 with TRBJ2-1; TRBD2 matches 9 bases. Per germline, CDR1 MNHEY and CDR2 SVGEGT. The CDR3 has 16 residues. After removal of 4 bases from V and 9 bases from J, the junction contained 13 bases not matched to a gene. The CDR3 protein is CASSWGVLAGRGEQFF. In nucleotides, the CDR3 is TGTGCCAGCAGTTGGGGGGTGCTAGCGGGGAGGGGTGAGCAGTTCTTC.

The chain links TRBV18 to TRBJ2-7, with D perhaps TRBD2 (6 bases). V was shortened by 3 bases and J by 2 bases, with 8 bases between the two germline ends. Germline-derived CDR1 and CDR2 are KGHSH and LQKENI. The CDR3 totals 13 residues. CDR3 nucleotides: TGTGCCAGCTCACCGCCGGGAGCCTACGAGCAGTACTTC. Translated, it gives CASSPPGAYEQYF.

This clone was counted only a few times. The chain recombines TRBV5-8 with TRBJ1-5; D unresolved. V lost 0 bases, J lost 3 bases, and 7 bases lay in between. Germline CDR1 reads SGHTS; CDR2 reads YDEGEE. The CDR3 is 14 amino acids. The CDR3 region is CASSLVRDNQPQHF. The CDR3 bases are TGTGCCAGCAGCTTGGTGAGGGACAATCAGCCCCAGCATTTT. Together with reference TRBV5-8 and TRBJ1-5, the CDR3 gives the full variable domain: EAGVTQSPTHLIKTRGQQATLRCSPISGHTSVYWYQQALGLGLQFLLWYDEGEERNRGNFPPRFSGRQFPNYSSELNVNALELEDSALYLCASSLVRDNQPQHFGDGTRLSIL.

This clone was seen a single time. J is TRBJ1-5 and V is TRBV10-3, with a possible D match to TRBD1 (6 bases). CDR3 length: 17 residues. The V gene lost 0 bases and the J gene lost 4 bases, with 16 bases spanning the gap. From germline, CDR1 is ENHRY and CDR2 SYGVKD. In DNA form, the CDR3 reads TGTGCCATCAGTGAGTCAAACGATCACAGGGCGAATCAGCCCCAGCATTTT. This translates into CAISESNDHRANQPQHF.

The rearrangement links TRBV24-1 to TRBJ2-3; TRBD1 aligns across 8 bases. J was trimmed by 9 bases and V by 4 bases; bases with no gene match: 17. CDR3 length: 17 amino acids. The germline gives CDR1 KGHDR, CDR2 SFDVKD. The CDR3 DNA follows: TGTGCCACCAGTGAAGGGTGGGAAAGGACAGGGCAGAACACGCAGTATTTT. It yields the protein CATSEGWERTGQNTQYF.

This chain connects TRBV3-1 (or the pseudogene TRBV3-2) to TRBJ1-1; D is possibly TRBD1 (6 bases). The CDR3 is 15 amino acids. The germline V and J ends were trimmed by 4 bases and 4 bases, with 16 bases remaining between them. From germline, CDR1 is LGHDT and CDR2 YNNKEL (reference sequence). The DNA for the CDR3 is TGTGCCAGCAGCCCCCCTAGGGGGAGTGCCACTGAAGCTTTCTTT. This encodes CASSPPRGSATEAFF.

The V and J genes are TRBV9 and TRBJ2-1, with D unclear. Germline lookup yields CDR1 SGDLS and CDR2 YYNGEE. The length of the CDR3 is 15 residues. V lost 4 bases and J lost 9, with 20 bases in between. The CDR3: CASSQRVGPLSEQFF. The CDR3 nucleotides read TGTGCCAGCAGCCAACGAGTGGGCCCCCTAAGTGAGCAGTTCTTC.

The chain has TRBV5-1 and TRBJ2-1; 7 nucleotides agree with TRBD2. The CDR3 has 16 amino acids. Germline assignment: CDR1 SGHRS and CDR2 YFSETQ. V gave up 3 bases and J gave up 9 bases; unmatched junction bases: 15. CDR3 sequence (DNA): TGCGCCAGCAGCTCCAACAAAGGACTAGGTATCGGTGAGCAGTTCTTC. Its protein is CASSSNKGLGIGEQFF.

This chain joins TRBV5-5 and TRBJ1-4; TRBD1 matches at 10 bases. The CDR3 has 18 amino acids. V shed 7 bases and J 3 bases; nucleotides not matched to a gene: 15. Germline V gene sequence: CDR1 SGHKS, CDR2 YYEKEE (reference sequence). The chain's CDR3 is CASATADRGVSANEKLFF. The CDR3, as DNA: TGTGCCAGCGCGACCGCGGACAGGGGGGTGTCAGCTAATGAAAAACTGTTTTTT.

The chain couples TRBV29-1 to TRBJ2-1; 8 positions match TRBD2. This CDR3 has 15 amino acids. Germline V gene data show CDR1 as SQVTM and CDR2 as ANQGSEA. The junction had 6 bases not matched to a gene; V was cut back by 5 bases and J by 0 bases. In nucleotides, the CDR3 is TGCAGCGTTTTCGGTACTAGCGGCTCCTACAATGAGCAGTTCTTC. As protein: CSVFGTSGSYNEQFF.

V gene TRBV2 combines with J gene TRBJ1-5; D might be TRBD1 (6 bases). The CDR3 length is 15 residues. In germline, CDR1 is SNHLY, CDR2 FYNNEI. Deletions cut 2 bases from V and 11 bases from J, with 19 bases between. CDR3 sequence (DNA): TGTGCCAGCAGTGAAATGGACACCCGAGGGGGAGCCCAGCATTTT. Protein sequence: CASSEMDTRGGAQHF.